This T cell receptor beta chain was identified in a study of blood T cell repertoires in COVID-19. Study information: PBMCs, B-cell-depleted T cells, or T cells were the source of the cDNA or gDNA that made up the material.

The protocol was immunoSEQ multiplex PCR, while the TCRdb copy is restricted to in-frame clones and leaves out a portion. Of a few hundred thousand clones listed, 80% to 90% are singletons. This clone was detected a few times. Cohort allocation depended upon clinical history that participants reported. Material: PBMCs or T cells enriched from blood (not recorded which). This TCR derives from a woman in her thirties or forties with acute COVID-19.

CDR3 sequence (DNA): TGTGCCAGCAGTTTAGATGGCGGGAGCTCCTACAATGAGCAGTTCTTC. Translation gives CASSLDGGSSYNEQFF. The rearrangement uses TRBV27 and TRBJ2-1, with TRBD2 identical over 7 bases. Unmatched junction bases numbered 4, after V lost 2 bases and J lost 0 bases. Germline CDR1 and CDR2: MNHEY and SMNVEV (reference sequence). The CDR3 spans 16 residues.